The following is a T cell receptor (beta chain) sequence with its context. Germline loops: CDR1 SGHTA, CDR2 FQGNSA. The CDR3 has 13 residues. V lost 5 bases and J 6 bases, leaving 10 bases between the germline ends. This record belongs to a study of shared clonotypes between healthy human individuals. Sequencing used immunoSEQ multiplex PCR; TCRdb keeps in-frame clones, though not all of them. The sample lists about 470,000 clones, about 76% occurring once. The clonotype was recovered from a woman aged 40 to 50 in good health. Some clones in this sample may be carry-over from other donors' samples. Sequencing used PBMCs. The chain combines TRBV7-2 with TRBJ2-2; D is possibly TRBD2 (5 bases). This chain's CDR3 is CASSPTTAGELFF. The CDR3, as DNA: TGTGCCAGCAGCCCGACTACTGCCGGGGAGCTGTTTTTT. The full variable domain, its missing parts supplied by reference TRBV7-2 and TRBJ2-2, is GAGVSQSPSNKVTEKGKDVELRCDPISGHTALYWYRQSLGQGLEFLIYFQGNSAPDKSGLPSDRFSAERTGGSVSTLTIQRTQQEDSAVYLCASSPTTAGELFFGEGSRLTVL.